Following are 26 T cell receptor beta chains from one sample sequenced in a study of shared clonotypes between healthy human individuals. Produced via immunoSEQ multiplex PCR; TCRdb's table is partial and in-frame only. The sample lists 400,000 to 550,000 clones, roughly 85% occurring once. Sequenced: PBMCs. These receptors originate from a woman aged 40 to 50 in good health. Some clones in this sample may be carry-over from other donors' samples.

This chain connects TRBV9 to TRBJ2-5; 9 bases map to TRBD1. From germline, CDR1 is SGDLS and CDR2 YYNGEE. This CDR3 has 16 amino acids. After removal of 2 bases from V and 1 base from J, the junction contained 6 bases not matched to a gene. The CDR3 is CASSVTGGASQETQYF. The CDR3 DNA reads TGTGCCAGCAGCGTTACAGGGGGCGCATCCCAAGAGACCCAGTACTTC.

This clone was counted between two and nine times. The V gene is TRBV5-1, the J gene TRBJ2-1; 7 bases fit TRBD2. J lost 9 bases, V lost 4 bases, and 7 bases had no gene match. CDR3 length equals 13 residues. The germline gives CDR1 SGHRS, CDR2 YFSETQ. The CDR3 loop reads CASSPTSPFEQFF. The CDR3 DNA is TGCGCCAGCAGCCCGACTAGCCCCTTTGAGCAGTTCTTC. Together with reference TRBV5-1 and TRBJ2-1, the CDR3 gives the full variable domain: KAGVTQTPRYLIKTRGQQVTLSCSPISGHRSVSWYQQTPGQGLQFLFEYFSETQRNKGNFPGRFSGRQFSNSRSEMNVSTLELGDSALYLCASSPTSPFEQFFGPGTRLTVL.

The gene calls are TRBV30 and TRBJ1-1; 7 positions match TRBD1. The CDR3 contains 12 residues. The germline V gene has CDR1 GTSNPN and CDR2 SVGIG (reference sequence). J lost 7 bases, V lost 0 bases, and 2 bases had no gene match. The CDR3 loop reads CAWSVQGIEAFF. Here the CDR3 DNA reads TGTGCCTGGAGTGTACAGGGGATTGAAGCTTTCTTT.

V usage is TRBV7-8 and J usage is TRBJ1-2; D is unresolved. Per germline, CDR1 SGHVS and CDR2 FQNEAQ. CDR3 length: 12 amino acids. V shed 5 bases and J shed 13 bases, with 17 bases lying between them. The CDR3 protein is CASSRTVDGFTF. The CDR3 DNA reads TGTGCCAGCAGCAGGACCGTCGACGGGTTCACCTTC. The full variable domain, its missing parts supplied by reference TRBV7-8 and TRBJ1-2, is GAGVSQSPRYKVAKRGQDVALRCDPISGHVSLFWYQQALGQGPEFLTYFQNEAQLDKSGLPSDRFFAERPEGSVSTLKIQRTQQEDSAVYLCASSRTVDGFTFGSGTRLTVV.

The chain has TRBV28 and TRBJ2-2, with a weak D call TRBD1 (5 bases). The CDR3 has 18 amino acids. The germline V gene encodes CDR1 MDHEN and CDR2 SYDVKM. V dropped 6 bases and J dropped 0 bases, with 20 bases sitting between them. CDR3 amino acids: CASRGALAVIPNTGELFF. CDR3 DNA: TGTGCCAGCAGAGGGGCGCTGGCAGTGATACCGAACACCGGGGAGCTGTTTTTT.

This clone has a count of ten or more. V usage is TRBV27 and J usage is TRBJ1-6; D is uncertain. CDR1 is MNHEY, CDR2 SMNVEV, per germline (reference sequence). This CDR3 has 14 amino acids. V shed 4 bases and J shed 7 bases, with 11 bases lying between them. CDR3 sequence: CASSYRQRNSPLHF. In DNA form, the CDR3 reads TGTGCCAGCAGTTATAGGCAGCGCAATTCACCCCTCCACTTT.

The chain employs TRBV7-6 and TRBJ2-5, with 10 bases aligning to TRBD2. From germline, CDR1 is SGHVS and CDR2 FNYEAQ. CDR3 length equals 16 residues. Unmatched junction bases numbered 8, after V lost 2 bases and J lost 5 bases. The CDR3 region is CASSLNLAGDGETQYF. CDR3 in DNA: TGTGCCAGCAGCTTAAACCTAGCGGGAGACGGGGAGACCCAGTACTTC.

The chain carries TRBV19 and TRBJ2-1; D is perhaps TRBD1 or TRBD2 (5 bases each). Germline V gives CDR1 LNHDA, CDR2 SQIVND (reference sequence). CDR3 length equals 14 residues. Trimming removed 5 bases from V and 2 bases from J, with 10 bases in between. The chain's CDR3 is CASSWGRAYNEQFF. The CDR3 DNA reads as TGTGCCAGTAGTTGGGGACGAGCCTACAATGAGCAGTTCTTC.

The chain has TRBV25-1 and TRBJ2-1; D possibly corresponds to TRBD1 (5 bases). V was clipped by 2 bases and J by 10 bases, with 9 bases between them. The CDR3 totals 12 residues. From germline, CDR1 is MGHDK and CDR2 SYGVNS. CDR3 region: CASSEDDSEQFF. As DNA, the CDR3 is TGTGCCAGCAGTGAAGACGACAGCGAGCAGTTCTTC.

This chain joins TRBV6-5 and TRBJ2-7, with D possibly being TRBD1 (5 bases). The V end was cut by 6 bases, the J end by 1 base, with 13 bases between. Germline assignment: CDR1 MNHEY and CDR2 SVGAGI. This CDR3 is built from 14 residues. In DNA, the CDR3 is TGTGCCAGCAGCCCCAGACAGACTTCCTACGAGCAGTACTTC. Its protein is CASSPRQTSYEQYF.

V and J are TRBV6-6 and TRBJ2-1, with D possibly being TRBD1 or TRBD2 (5 bases each). Germline V gives CDR1 MNHNY, CDR2 SVGAGI (reference sequence). Between the trimmed V and J ends, which lost 4 bases and 12 bases, there was a span of 13 bases. The CDR3 consists of 12 residues. The CDR3 sequence: CASSSRGAGQFF. The CDR3, as DNA: TGTGCCAGCAGTTCCCGAGGGGCCGGGCAGTTCTTC.

The chain employs TRBV9 and TRBJ1-3; a weak D match, TRBD1 (6 bases). Trimming shortened V by 0 bases and J by 4 bases, and 14 bases separated the two germline ends. CDR1 is SGDLS, CDR2 YYNGEE, per germline. This CDR3 has 16 amino acids. The CDR3 bases are TGTGCCAGCAGCGTAGAGGGGGGTTTGGAAGGAAACACCATATATTTT. Its protein product is CASSVEGGLEGNTIYF.

This clone was detected once. This chain's CDR3 is CASSTQVQETQYF. As DNA, the CDR3 is TGTGCCAGCAGTACCCAGGTTCAAGAGACCCAGTACTTC. This chain connects TRBV6-6 to TRBJ2-5; D unclear. The germline V gene has CDR1 MNHNY and CDR2 SVGAGI (reference sequence). CDR3 length: 13 residues. The germline V and J ends were trimmed by 5 bases and 2 bases, with 9 bases remaining between them.

Note on this clone: In the same sample, other DNA sequences code for this CDR3. This sequence joins TRBV7-2 and TRBJ2-5; 7 bases align to TRBD1. The V gene's germline CDR1 is SGHTA and CDR2 FQGNSA. The J segment lost 2 bases and the V segment lost 5 bases, leaving 2 bases of the junction unmatched. The CDR3 has 13 amino acids. The CDR3 reads CASSRDSQETQYF. The CDR3 nucleotides read TGTGCCAGCAGCCGGGACAGTCAAGAGACCCAGTACTTC.

The rearrangement links TRBV19 to TRBJ2-7; D is perhaps TRBD1 (5 bases). Per germline, CDR1 LNHDA and CDR2 SQIVND (reference sequence). V lost 4 bases and J 4 bases, leaving 11 bases between the germline ends. This CDR3 is built from 13 residues. The CDR3 nucleotides are TGTGCCAGTAGTACCCCCCAGGGTTACGAGCAGTACTTC. It is translated as CASSTPQGYEQYF.

The V call is TRBV30, the J call TRBJ2-7; 7 nucleotides agree with TRBD2. Per the germline V gene, CDR1 is GTSNPN and CDR2 is SVGIG (reference sequence). The CDR3 totals 13 residues. V dropped 1 base and J dropped 3; count of bases not matched to a gene: 3. The CDR3 DNA follows: TGTGCCTGGAGTGGGACTAGTTTCTACGAGCAGTACTTC. It encodes CAWSGTSFYEQYF.

The chain joins TRBV18 to TRBJ1-1; D gene uncertain. The CDR3 has 16 residues. Trimming removed 1 base at V and 1 base at J, with 13 bases between. Germline-derived CDR1 and CDR2 are KGHSH and LQKENI. The CDR3 DNA is TGTGCCAGCTCACCACAAGGGTGGCAACAGAACACTGAAGCTTTCTTT. Encoded protein: CASSPQGWQQNTEAFF.

The gene calls are TRBV7-2 and TRBJ1-3, with D perhaps matching TRBD1 (5 bases). Trimming took off 0 bases at V and 2 bases at J, with 14 bases between the two ends. The germline CDR1 and CDR2 sequences are SGHTA and FQGNSA. The CDR3 is made up of 17 amino acids. CDR3 nucleotide sequence: TGTGCCAGCAGCTTAGCGGCACTCAGGGAGCCTGGAAACACCATATATTTT. It encodes CASSLAALREPGNTIYF.

The chain combines TRBV27 with TRBJ1-3, with D perhaps matching TRBD1 (5 bases). Germline V CDR1 and CDR2: MNHEY, SMNVEV (reference sequence). The CDR3 has 15 residues. V lost 6 bases and J lost 4, with 16 bases in between. For the CDR3, the DNA is TGTGCCAGCAGCAGGGATAGATCGCCGGGAAACACCATATATTTT. It translates to CASSRDRSPGNTIYF.

This chain links TRBV27 with TRBJ2-7; D remains ambiguous. This CDR3 region has 15 residues. Germline V gives CDR1 MNHEY, CDR2 SMNVEV (reference sequence). V was trimmed by 4 bases and J by 1 base, leaving 14 bases between them. The CDR3 protein is CASSYLPRVSYEQYF. For the CDR3, the DNA is TGTGCCAGCAGTTACCTCCCCCGGGTATCCTACGAGCAGTACTTC.

The chain combines TRBV29-1 with TRBJ1-5; the match to TRBD1 covers 9 bases. The length of the CDR3 is 12 residues. V trimming: 8 bases; J trimming: 7 bases; junction bases outside the gene matches: 6. Germline V lookup: CDR1 SQVTM, CDR2 ANQGSEA. CDR3 sequence (DNA): TGCAGCATACAGGGGGCGGGCCAGCCCCAGCATTTT. Translation gives CSIQGAGQPQHF.

The chain recombines TRBV7-2 with TRBJ2-1, with 9 bases that match TRBD2. Germline V gene data show CDR1 as SGHTA and CDR2 as FQGNSA. This CDR3 region has 17 residues. Unmatched junction bases numbered 12, after V lost 1 base and J lost 8 bases. The CDR3 spells CASSLDRTSVFVDEQFF. DNA for the CDR3: TGTGCCAGCAGCTTAGACAGGACTAGCGTGTTTGTAGATGAGCAGTTCTTC. Based on the CDR3 plus reference TRBV7-2 and TRBJ2-1, the full variable domain is GAGVSQSPSNKVTEKGKDVELRCDPISGHTALYWYRQSLGQGLEFLIYFQGNSAPDKSGLPSDRFSAERTGGSVSTLTIQRTQQEDSAVYLCASSLDRTSVFVDEQFFGPGTRLTVL.

The chain links TRBV28 to TRBJ1-2; D is uncertain. Germline V gene data show CDR1 as MDHEN and CDR2 as SYDVKM. The V end was cut by 8 bases, the J end by 1 base, with 5 bases between. CDR3 length equals 11 residues. CDR3 sequence (DNA): TGTGCCAGCTCCGGTAACTATGGCTACACCTTC. This codes for CASSGNYGYTF.

The chain links TRBV29-1 to TRBJ2-5; D tentatively fits TRBD1 or TRBD2 (7 bases each). The CDR3 extends over 13 amino acids. V was trimmed by 8 bases and J by 5 bases, leaving 18 bases between them. Germline V gives CDR1 SQVTM, CDR2 ANQGSEA. In DNA, the CDR3 is TGCAGCATCGAATACAGGGGAGGGGAGACCCAGTACTTC. Encoded protein: CSIEYRGGETQYF.

The genes are TRBV9 and TRBJ1-1; 7 positions match TRBD1. Looked up from germline, CDR1 is SGDLS and CDR2 is YYNGEE. V shed 3 bases and J 6 bases; nucleotides not matched to a gene: 11. The CDR3 is 15 amino acids. The CDR3 bases are TGTGCCAGCAGCGAGACGCAGGGGGGCTGGGCTGAAGCTTTCTTT. Its protein is CASSETQGGWAEAFF.

V is TRBV7-2 and J is TRBJ2-3, with TRBD2 matching over 12 bases. Trimming at V came to 4 bases and at J to 5 bases, leaving 10 bases not matched to a gene. The CDR3 consists of 17 residues. Germline V gene sequence: CDR1 SGHTA, CDR2 FQGNSA. CDR3 in DNA: TGTGCCAGCAGCTCCACCCGAGGGGGACTAGCGGGAGATACGCAGTATTTT. As protein: CASSSTRGGLAGDTQYF.